Listed here is a single T cell receptor beta chain. Its matching antigen is unknown. This specimen belongs to a study of CXCR3-negative and CXCR3-positive naive CD8 T cells. Broader study findings: Post-cryopreservation CXCR3 expression was partly diminished, and the bulk of assays employed fresh PBMCs. Naive cells positive for CXCR3 carried more hydrophobic TRB CDR3s than CXCR3-negative ones. High diversity, comparable across both naive subsets, contrasted with much lower diversity in memory CD8+ cells.

Sorting was done in triplicate for each CD8+ T cell subset (about 300,000 cells each). Naive CD8+ T cells displayed a CD45RO-CCR7+CD27+CD95- phenotype. Per germline, CDR1 DFQATT and CDR2 SNEGSKA (reference sequence). The CDR3 extends over 13 amino acids. With UMI labels, 5' RACE was used to prepare the TRB cDNA libraries. Reprocessing the 5' RACE reads, TCRdb reports a single entry for every CDR3 protein and omits DNA. The table for this sample gives 130,000 to 150,000 distinct CDR3 sequences. This clonotype was obtained from a human donor in good health. Some clones in this sample may be carry-over from other donors' samples. J is TRBJ2-7 and V is TRBV20-1. What was sequenced was naive CXCR3+ CD8+ T cells from blood. Subset described: CD45RO-CCR7+CD27+CD95- naive CD8+ T cells expressing CXCR3 (TNR3+). The CDR3 loop is CSASSTSSYEQYF.